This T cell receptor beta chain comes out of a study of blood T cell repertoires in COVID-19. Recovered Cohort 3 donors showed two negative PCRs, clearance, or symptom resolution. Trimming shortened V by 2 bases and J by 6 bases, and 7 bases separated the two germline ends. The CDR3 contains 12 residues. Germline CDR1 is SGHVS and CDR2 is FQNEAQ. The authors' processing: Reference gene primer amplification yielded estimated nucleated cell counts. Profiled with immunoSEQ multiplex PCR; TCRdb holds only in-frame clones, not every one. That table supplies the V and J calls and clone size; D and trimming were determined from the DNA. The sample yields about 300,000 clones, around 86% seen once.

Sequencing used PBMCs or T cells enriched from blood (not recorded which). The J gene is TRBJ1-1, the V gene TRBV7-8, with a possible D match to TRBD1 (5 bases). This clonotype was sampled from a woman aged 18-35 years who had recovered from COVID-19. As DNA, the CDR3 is TGTGCCAGCAGCTTACAGACAGCTGAAGCTTTCTTT. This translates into CASSLQTAEAFF.